The 27 T cell receptor beta chains below come from one sample, sequenced in a study of shared T cell receptors in the human thymus (dated by TCRdb to 2020 to 2022). To prepare the library, the immunoSEQ multiplex PCR assay was applied. As stored in TCRdb, this immuneACCESS dataset retains in-frame rearrangements with V and J assigned. A fraction of the clones does not appear; measured against another copy, unresolved V genes explain less than half of the discrepancy, and the remainder lacks a known reason. The table for this sample lists hundreds of thousands of clones; 87% of them were counted only once. In total, the top ten clones hold roughly 0.0094% of the sample. These data were also reused for a study on human thymus T cells.

The source material was thymocytes. These TCRs come from a boy younger than two with a congenital heart defect. Donor details come from another sample of the same person, matched by shared clones.

The chain recombines TRBV5-6 with TRBJ2-7; tentative D call: TRBD1 (6 bases). V lost 5 bases and J lost 2, with 11 bases in between. This CDR3 has 13 amino acids. CDR1 and CDR2 from the germline V gene are SGHDT and YYEEEE. This CDR3 is CASRSGHAYEQYF. For the CDR3, the DNA is TGTGCCAGCAGATCGGGACACGCCTACGAGCAGTACTTC.

The chain couples TRBV30 to TRBJ2-5, with 16 bases aligning to TRBD2. Gene TRBJ2-7 matches the end of the DNA better, so the J call may be wrong. Germline assignment: CDR1 GTSNPN and CDR2 SVGIG (reference sequence). This CDR3 region has 17 residues. CDR3 region: CAGLVPGLAGGPYEQYF. CDR3 DNA: TGTGCCGGCCTCGTCCCGGGACTAGCGGGGGGGCCGTACGAGCAGTACTTC.

The V call is TRBV5-1, the J call TRBJ1-1; D call uncertain. CDR1 and CDR2 from the germline V gene are SGHRS and YFSETQ. The ends were cut back, 0 bases at V and 4 bases at J, with 10 bases in the middle. The CDR3 extends over 14 amino acids. CDR3 DNA sequence: TGCGCCAGCAGCTTGGCGGGGTTGGCCACTGAAGCTTTCTTT. It yields the protein CASSLAGLATEAFF.

V gene TRBV14 combines with J gene TRBJ2-7; TRBD2 matches at 10 bases. This CDR3 comprises 17 residues. CDR1 and CDR2 (germline): SGHDN, FVKESK. V shed 0 bases and J 2 bases; nucleotides not matched to a gene: 7. The DNA of the CDR3 is TGTGCCAGCAGCCAAGAGTCGCTAGCGGGAGAGGCCTACGAGCAGTACTTC. This gives the protein CASSQESLAGEAYEQYF.

The sample holds a few counts of this clone. This sequence joins TRBV6-6 and TRBJ1-6, with D possibly matching TRBD1 (6 bases). Trimming took 4 bases from V and 9 from J, leaving 19 bases between them. The CDR3 length is 16 residues. Germline CDR1 MNHNY, CDR2 SVGAGI (reference sequence). CDR3 nucleotide sequence: TGTGCCAGCAGTTTTCTCCCAGGGGAGTCCACTTCACCCCTCCACTTT. It codes for CASSFLPGESTSPLHF.

J is TRBJ2-7 and V is TRBV4-3; D may be TRBD1 (7 bases). The CDR3 contains 18 residues. V shed 0 bases and J shed 3 bases, with 21 bases lying between them. Germline CDR1 is LGHNA and CDR2 is YSLEER. The CDR3 nucleotides read TGCGCCAGCAGCCAAGATTTAGTGGGGCAGGGGGGAAGCTACGAGCAGTACTTC. It translates to CASSQDLVGQGGSYEQYF.

J is TRBJ2-1 and V is TRBV4-1; maybe TRBD2 (6 bases). V shed 4 bases and J shed 0 bases, with 22 bases lying between them. The CDR3 is made up of 19 amino acids. Germline CDR1 is MGHRA and CDR2 is YSYEKL. Written as DNA, the CDR3 is TGCGCCAGCAGCCGCCGGGGCCTTCCTAGCGAGAGCTCCTACAATGAGCAGTTCTTC. Translated: CASSRRGLPSESSYNEQFF.

The rearrangement links TRBV5-1 to TRBJ1-1; the D gene is possibly TRBD1 (5 bases). V shed 4 bases and J shed 11 bases, with 15 bases lying between them. In germline, CDR1 is SGHRS, CDR2 YFSETQ. This CDR3 comprises 12 residues. CDR3 nucleotides: TGCGCCAGCAGCCCCCCGGGGGATTCGGCTTTCTTT. Its translation is CASSPPGDSAFF.

This chain connects TRBV4-3 to TRBJ2-1; 9 positions agree with TRBD1. After removal of 2 bases from V and 4 bases from J, the junction contained 12 bases not matched to a gene. Germline lookup yields CDR1 LGHNA and CDR2 YSLEER. CDR3 size: 18 residues. The CDR3 DNA sequence: TGCGCCAGCAGCCAATTAACACCGGGACAGGGAATTTACAATGAGCAGTTCTTC. Translated, it gives CASSQLTPGQGIYNEQFF.

This chain uses TRBV2 with TRBJ1-3; no definite D call. The CDR3 length is 13 residues. Trimming took 6 bases from V and 0 from J, leaving 6 bases between them. Per germline, CDR1 SNHLY and CDR2 FYNNEI. The CDR3 nucleotides are TGTGCCAGCAGGAAGAGCTCTGGAAACACCATATATTTT. Translation: CASRKSSGNTIYF.

The genes are TRBV12-5 and TRBJ2-4; D may be TRBD2 (6 bases). Germline values: CDR1 LGHNT, CDR2 FRNRAP. The CDR3 sequence is 11 residues long. V was clipped by 5 bases and J by 8 bases, with 7 bases between them. CDR3: CASGPGDIQYF. CDR3 in DNA: TGTGCTAGTGGTCCGGGGGACATTCAGTACTTC.

This clone was seen a handful of times. The chain employs TRBV28 and TRBJ2-7, with TRBD1 matching 8 bases. The germline V gene has CDR1 MDHEN and CDR2 SYDVKM. Trimming took 4 bases from V and 6 from J; bases not matched to a gene: 2. This CDR3 comprises 12 residues. CDR3 nucleotides: TGTGCCAGCAGTTCCAGGGGGCGCGAGCAGTACTTC. It translates to CASSSRGREQYF. Combining the CDR3 with reference TRBV28 and TRBJ2-7 gives the whole variable domain DVKVTQSSRYLVKRTGEKVFLECVQDMDHENMFWYRQDPGLGLRLIYFSYDVKMKEKGDIPEGYSVSREKKERFSLILESASTNQTSMYLCASSSRGREQYFGPGTRLTVT.

CDR3 region: CASSSGGGLAGDNEQYF. The CDR3 DNA sequence: TGTGCCAGCAGTTCGGGGGGTGGTCTAGCGGGAGACAACGAGCAGTACTTC. V is TRBV2 and J is TRBJ2-7; 10 bases agree with TRBD2. This CDR3 has 17 residues. The junction had 15 bases not matched to a gene; V was cut back by 5 bases and J by 5 bases. Germline V lookup: CDR1 SNHLY, CDR2 FYNNEI. Full variable domain (outside the CDR3, taken from reference TRBV2 and TRBJ2-7): EPEVTQTPSHQVTQMGQEVILRCVPISNHLYFYWYRQILGQKVEFLVSFYNNEISEKSEIFDDQFSVERPDGSNFTLKIRSTKLEDSAMYFCASSSGGGLAGDNEQYFGPGTRLTVT.

This clone was seen more than once but under ten times. The chain links TRBV4-1 to TRBJ2-4, with D possibly being TRBD2 (7 bases). The V gene's germline CDR1 is MGHRA and CDR2 YSYEKL. V dropped 5 bases and J dropped 7 bases, with 21 bases sitting between them. The CDR3 spans 16 residues. For the CDR3, the DNA is TGCGCCAGCAGCGGTATCAGGGAGGGGGGTTTGAACATTCAGTACTTC. Amino acid sequence: CASSGIREGGLNIQYF.

V gene TRBV5-4 combines with J gene TRBJ1-2, with a possible D match to TRBD1 (5 bases). Germline V gives CDR1 SGHNT, CDR2 YYREEE (reference sequence). The CDR3 is 12 residues long. Trimming removed 4 bases from V and 4 bases from J, with 8 bases in between. CDR3 residues: CASSSRVYGYTF. The CDR3 DNA is TGTGCCAGCAGCAGCAGGGTCTATGGCTACACCTTC.

This chain's CDR3 is CASSQEQPDRGIDGYTF. DNA of the CDR3: TGCGCCAGCAGCCAAGAACAACCCGACAGGGGTATCGATGGCTACACCTTC. The chain has TRBV4-1 and TRBJ1-2; 8 bases line up with TRBD1. From germline, CDR1 is MGHRA and CDR2 YSYEKL. V was pared by 0 bases and J by 6 bases, with 12 bases of the junction left unmatched. This CDR3 is built from 17 residues.

The V and J genes are TRBV11-2 and TRBJ2-7; D may be TRBD1 (5 bases). Looked up from germline, CDR1 is SGHAT and CDR2 is FQNNGV. Trimming took off 8 bases at V and 2 bases at J, with 13 bases between the two ends. This CDR3 contains 13 residues. CDR3 nucleotide sequence: TGTGCCAGCTCCGAAGACAGAACCTACGAGCAGTACTTC. Translated: CASSEDRTYEQYF.

This clone came up a few times. The rearrangement joins TRBV5-6 to TRBJ1-4; 11 bases agree with TRBD1. This CDR3 spans 16 amino acids. After removal of 4 bases from V and 7 bases from J, the junction contained 9 bases not matched to a gene. CDR1 is SGHDT, CDR2 YYEEEE, per germline. The CDR3 DNA sequence: TGTGCCAGCAGCAACTACCGGGACAGGGGGATTGAAAAACTGTTTTTT. Encoded protein: CASSNYRDRGIEKLFF.

This chain uses TRBV9 with TRBJ2-3, with D possibly TRBD2 on 6 matching bases. Germline CDR1 and CDR2: SGDLS and YYNGEE. The ends were cut back, 4 bases at V and 0 bases at J, with 18 bases in the middle. The CDR3 has 17 amino acids. Here the CDR3 DNA reads TGTGCCAGCAGCCACGCCGATAGCGGACAAAGCACAGATACGCAGTATTTT. This translates into CASSHADSGQSTDTQYF.

The rearrangement links TRBV5-1 to TRBJ2-7; 7 bases line up with TRBD1. Germline V CDR1 and CDR2: SGHRS, YFSETQ. Trimming at V came to 0 bases and at J to 6 bases, leaving 12 bases not matched to a gene. The length of the CDR3 is 16 residues. The CDR3 nucleotides read TGCGCCAGCAGCTTGGCGTCCCGGGACAGTTTCGGCGAGCAGTACTTC. Its translation is CASSLASRDSFGEQYF.

As regards this clone: The DNA is left out, because the CDR3 cannot be placed on it with certainty; the CDR3 is given as TCRdb lists it. This sample includes further DNA sequences coding for the same CDR3. The chain links TRBV27 to TRBJ1-4; TRBD1, the table's D call, was not compared with the DNA. Germline V gives CDR1 MNHEY, CDR2 SMNVEV (reference sequence). A total of 18 residues make up the CDR3, ends included. CDR3 amino acids: CASSSSTGTGVGNEKLFF.

This clone was counted a few times. The chain uses TRBV2 and TRBJ1-1, with D hard to call. Trimming cost V 3 bases and J 12 bases, with 17 bases left between them. This CDR3 contains 13 residues. From germline, CDR1 is SNHLY and CDR2 FYNNEI. The CDR3 nucleotides read TGTGCCAGCAGTGAGTCGTCCACGAAAACAACTTTCTTT. It is translated as CASSESSTKTTFF.

V is TRBV11-2 and J is TRBJ1-2; TRBD1 might be the D (6 bases). Germline V gives CDR1 SGHAT, CDR2 FQNNGV. The CDR3 has 13 amino acids. Trimming left V 7 bases short and J 8 bases short, with 17 bases between. CDR3 coding DNA: TGTGCCAGCATCCAAGAGGGGGTTGGGGGCTACACCTTC. Encoded protein: CASIQEGVGGYTF.

The chain is built from TRBV7-2 and TRBJ2-2; D may be TRBD2 (5 bases). This CDR3 comprises 13 residues. Looked up from germline, CDR1 is SGHTA and CDR2 is FQGNSA. V lost 6 bases to trimming and J lost 8 bases, with 13 bases between them. The CDR3 bases are TGTGCCAGCAGTCCTAGCTTAATTGGGGAGCTGTTTTTT. Translated: CASSPSLIGELFF. The entire variable domain, with the rest obtained from reference TRBV7-2 and TRBJ2-2, is as follows: GAGVSQSPSNKVTEKGKDVELRCDPISGHTALYWYRQSLGQGLEFLIYFQGNSAPDKSGLPSDRFSAERTGGSVSTLTIQRTQQEDSAVYLCASSPSLIGELFFGEGSRLTVL.

This clone showed up just once. The V call is TRBV7-2, the J call TRBJ1-3; 7 positions agree with TRBD1. With V trimmed by 4 bases and J by 6 bases, 9 bases remained unmatched. Germline V gives CDR1 SGHTA, CDR2 FQGNSA. The CDR3 sequence is 15 residues long. The CDR3 nucleotides read TGTGCCAGCAGCTCCCTGGACAGGTCGCTAAACACCATATATTTT. It translates to CASSSLDRSLNTIYF.

This rearrangement joins TRBV7-2 to TRBJ1-1; 10 bases align to TRBD1. Germline loops: CDR1 SGHTA, CDR2 FQGNSA. The CDR3 length is 13 residues. V dropped 5 bases and J dropped 13; count of bases not matched to a gene: 10. The CDR3 DNA reads as TGTGCCAGCAGCCTCACAGGGACAGGGGAGGGTTTCTTT. Residues: CASSLTGTGEGFF.

The rearrangement links TRBV30 to TRBJ1-1, with 7 nucleotides matching TRBD1. V dropped 4 bases and J dropped 5; count of bases not matched to a gene: 7. From germline, CDR1 is GTSNPN and CDR2 SVGIG (reference sequence). The CDR3 loop spans 13 amino acids. CDR3 region: CAWTRGTETEAFF. CDR3 in DNA: TGTGCCTGGACTAGAGGGACAGAAACTGAAGCTTTCTTT.